The rows below give T cell receptor beta chains drawn from one sample of a study of cytomegalovirus exposure and HLA in healthy donors. TCRdb's table, derived via immunoSEQ multiplex PCR, lists solely in-frame clones and lacks some. The table includes 150,000 to 200,000 clones, 76% detected once. Sequencing input: PBMCs. The receptors shown here come from a man between 18 and 35 years old in good health and CMV-seronegative. Both conserved end residues are part of each CDR3. D genes are given only for firm matches. Clone size is shown for a subset of rows, as once, few, many or a class of expanded clone.

size,J,V,D,CDR3,DNA
-,TRBJ2-3,TRBV5-1,-,CASSLIFGADTQYF,TGCGCCAGCAGCCTAATTTTTGGAGCGGATACGCAGTATTTT
-,TRBJ1-1,TRBV19,-,CASSLAGNTEAFF,TGTGCCAGTAGTCTGGCGGGGAACACTGAAGCTTTCTTT
-,TRBJ1-1,TRBV6-5,-,CASSLLGGTEAFF,TGTGCCAGCAGTTTATTAGGGGGAACTGAAGCTTTCTTT
-,TRBJ2-7,TRBV5-4,-,CASSPGASYEQYF,TGTGCCAGCAGCCCAGGGGCTTCCTACGAGCAGTACTTC
-,TRBJ2-7,TRBV7-3,-,CASSSHGGSYEQYF,TGTGCCAGCAGCTCCCATGGGGGGTCCTACGAGCAGTACTTC
-,TRBJ2-1,TRBV30,-,CAWSVRGGNEQFF,TGTGCCTGGAGTGTACGAGGGGGCAATGAGCAGTTCTTC
-,TRBJ2-3,TRBV28,-,CASSFALSGTDTQYF,TGTGCCAGCAGTTTTGCCCTTTCGGGCACAGATACGCAGTATTTT
-,TRBJ2-3,TRBV21-1,-,CASPAFVGGVSTDTQYF,TGTGCCAGCCCAGCTTTCGTCGGGGGGGTTAGCACAGATACGCAGTATTTT
medium-sized,TRBJ1-5,TRBV5-6,-,CASSREDQPQHF,TGTGCCAGCAGCCGGGAGGATCAGCCCCAGCATTTT
-,TRBJ1-1,TRBV19,-,CATSDLAGTEAFF,TGTGCCACTTCGGACCTAGCGGGAACTGAAGCTTTCTTT
once,TRBJ1-2,TRBV30,-,CAWSPGEAYGYTF,TGTGCCTGGAGCCCAGGGGAAGCGTATGGCTACACCTTC
-,TRBJ1-5,TRBV19,TRBD1,CASSQTDRGQPQHF,TGTGCCAGCTCCCAAACCGACAGGGGGCAGCCCCAGCATTTT
few,TRBJ2-1,TRBV6-5,TRBD2,CASSYSSGGGGNEQFF,TGTGCCAGCAGTTACTCCAGCGGGGGGGGAGGCAATGAGCAGTTCTTC
-,TRBJ2-1,TRBV11-2,-,CASSFAARNEQFF,TGTGCCAGCAGCTTTGCTGCGAGAAATGAGCAGTTCTTC
-,TRBJ1-5,TRBV19,-,CASTTGVGSNQPQHF,TGTGCCAGTACCACTGGGGTAGGGAGCAACCAGCCCCAGCATTTT
-,TRBJ2-3,TRBV5-1,TRBD1,CASSYRGQRTDTQYF,TGCGCCAGCAGCTATAGGGGGCAAAGGACAGATACGCAGTATTTT
-,TRBJ2-7,TRBV5-1,TRBD2,CASRIAGGSTYEQYF,TGCGCCAGCCGCATAGCGGGAGGGTCCACCTACGAGCAGTACTTC
-,TRBJ1-2,TRBV30,-,CAWSTGTNYGYTF,TGTGCCTGGAGTACAGGCACTAACTATGGCTACACCTTC
-,TRBJ2-7,TRBV25-1,-,CASRQDFYEQYF,TGTGCCAGCCGACAGGATTTCTACGAGCAGTACTTC
-,TRBJ2-7,TRBV28,TRBD1,CASSLGVQGLSYEQYF,TGTGCCAGCAGTTTGGGGGTACAGGGGTTATCCTACGAGCAGTACTTC
-,TRBJ2-3,TRBV7-8,-,CASSLTGGGNTDTQYF,TGTGCCAGCAGCTTAACAGGGGGGGGAAACACAGATACGCAGTATTTT
-,TRBJ2-5,TRBV12-5,-,CASAHQETQYF,TGTGCTAGTGCTCACCAAGAGACCCAGTACTTC
-,TRBJ2-3,TRBV27,-,CASKKGGGTDTQYF,TGTGCCAGCAAAAAGGGGGGGGGCACAGATACGCAGTATTTT
-,TRBJ1-2,TRBV28,-,CASSWGRVGYTF,TGTGCCAGCAGTTGGGGGAGGGTTGGCTACACCTTC
-,TRBJ2-1,TRBV5-4,-,CASRDGSTTYNEQFF,TGTGCCAGCAGAGATGGGAGTACTACGTACAATGAGCAGTTCTTC
-,TRBJ2-2,TRBV13,TRBD1,CASSSGQGTGELFF,TGTGCCAGCAGCTCCGGACAGGGAACCGGGGAGCTGTTTTTT
once,TRBJ2-3,TRBV7-2,TRBD2,CASSYSGGEDTQYF,TGTGCCAGCAGCTATAGCGGGGGGGAGGATACGCAGTATTTT
few,TRBJ2-2,TRBV19,-,CASSMGHQNTGELFF,TGTGCCAGTAGTATGGGACACCAAAACACCGGGGAGCTGTTTTTT
-,TRBJ2-7,TRBV6-1,TRBD2,CASSGGGRGSYPPYEQYF,TGTGCCAGCAGTGGGGGGGGGAGGGGCTCGTATCCCCCCTACGAGCAGTACTTC
-,TRBJ2-2,TRBV10-3,TRBD1,CAIRPGTGGSGELFF,TGTGCCATCAGACCCGGGACAGGGGGCTCCGGGGAGCTGTTTTTT
-,TRBJ2-7,TRBV5-1,TRBD1,CASSLAQGYEQYF,TGCGCCAGCAGCTTGGCACAGGGGTACGAGCAGTACTTC
-,TRBJ1-5,TRBV28,TRBD1,CASSWDRFNSNQPQHF,TGTGCCAGCAGTTGGGACAGATTTAATAGCAATCAGCCCCAGCATTTT
-,TRBJ2-7,TRBV5-1,-,CASSLGGTYEQYF,TGCGCCAGCAGCTTGGGAGGAACCTACGAGCAGTACTTC
-,TRBJ2-7,TRBV7-3,-,CASSLARDYEQYF,TGTGCCAGCAGCCTCGCCCGGGACTACGAGCAGTACTTC
-,TRBJ1-1,TRBV6-1,-,CASSGAQGLEAFF,TGTGCCAGCAGTGGGGCCCAGGGACTCGAAGCTTTCTTT
-,TRBJ1-2,TRBV6-5,-,CASSYPPGSWVGYTF,TGTGCCAGCAGTTACCCCCCGGGTTCCTGGGTTGGCTACACCTTC
-,TRBJ2-7,TRBV6-5,-,CASSYSTGEQYF,TGTGCCAGCAGTTACTCGACGGGGGAGCAGTACTTC
-,TRBJ1-1,TRBV6-1,-,CASGGGAFF,TGTGCCAGCGGGGGGGGAGCTTTCTTT
-,TRBJ2-5,TRBV18,TRBD2,CASSPWLAGGVYQETQYF,TGTGCCAGCTCACCATGGCTAGCGGGGGGCGTTTACCAAGAGACCCAGTACTTC
-,TRBJ2-2,TRBV5-3,-,CARLGAREPNTGELFF,TGTGCCAGATTAGGGGCGCGTGAACCCAACACCGGGGAGCTGTTTTTT
-,TRBJ1-2,TRBV2,-,CASRQGYTF,TGTGCCAGCAGACAGGGCTACACCTTC
-,TRBJ1-1,TRBV6-6,TRBD1,CACGQGRTEAFF,TGTGCCTGCGGACAGGGGAGGACTGAAGCTTTCTTT
-,TRBJ1-1,TRBV29-1,-,CSVVALRDTEAFF,TGCAGCGTTGTAGCCCTGAGGGACACTGAAGCTTTCTTT
-,TRBJ2-3,TRBV5-8,-,CASSITPRPGDTPKYF,TGTGCCAGCTCCATAACCCCACGCCCCGGGGACACACCGAAGTATTTT
-,TRBJ2-3,TRBV5-1,-,CASSLKSGGTDTQYF,TGCGCCAGCAGCTTAAAGTCAGGGGGGACAGATACGCAGTATTTT